Given below is one T cell receptor (beta chain) in context. The data belong to a study of T cell responses to AZD1222 COVID-19 vaccine. Assay: immunoSEQ multiplex PCR; the TCRdb copy retains only in-frame clones and omits some. The sample records around 99,000 clones, 90% to 95% being singletons. CDR1 is SGHRS, CDR2 YFSETQ, per germline. This CDR3 has 12 residues. V lost 3 bases, J lost 3 bases, and 6 bases lay in between. The rearrangement joins TRBV5-1 to TRBJ1-1; a weak D match, TRBD1 (5 bases). Source: peripheral blood, taken on day 0 of AZD1222 vaccination. This receptor was identified in an adult in good health. The CDR3 spells CASSSRDTEAFF. The CDR3 DNA reads as TGCGCCAGCAGCTCCAGGGACACTGAAGCTTTCTTT.